These T cell receptor beta chains were read from a single sample in a study of T cell changes during pregnancy in multiple sclerosis. TCRdb's copy holds only in-frame clones and misses some; the assay was immunoSEQ multiplex PCR. This table holds around 42,000 clones, approximately 91% found once. The material was CD4+ T cells from peripheral blood mononuclear cells, obtained in the second trimester of pregnancy. These receptor sequences come from a female donor in good health, enrolled as a control in a pregnancy study. Each CDR3 is given with its conserved first and last residue. The D gene is left open where the match is weak. Only part of the rows carry a size: once, few, many, or a class if the clone is expanded.

clone_size: -; j_call: TRBJ1-1; d_call: TRBD1; v_call: TRBV11-2; cdr3_nt: TGTGCCAGCAGCTTAGTAGGGGGGGGGACAGGGGGCACTGAAGCTTTCTTT; cdr3_aa: CASSLVGGGTGGTEAFF
clone_size: -; j_call: TRBJ2-5; d_call: -; v_call: TRBV7-2; cdr3_nt: TGTGCCAGCAGCCTAAGTCACCGAGAGACCCAGTACTTC; cdr3_aa: CASSLSHRETQYF
clone_size: -; j_call: TRBJ1-1; d_call: -; v_call: TRBV27; cdr3_nt: TGTGCCAGCGGACGAAACGTACAGGGCCGGATGAACACTGAAGCTTTCTTT; cdr3_aa: CASGRNVQGRMNTEAFF
clone_size: few; j_call: TRBJ2-6; d_call: TRBD1; v_call: TRBV4-3; cdr3_nt: TGCGCCAGCAGCCCCTCATCCGGGACAGGGCCCGGAGCTGGGGCCAACGTCCTGACTTTC; cdr3_aa: CASSPSSGTGPGAGANVLTF
clone_size: once; j_call: TRBJ2-7; d_call: TRBD2; v_call: TRBV7-8; cdr3_nt: TGTGCCAGCAGCTTAGTGGGCCTCGGGGCGGGAGGAAGCGAGCAGTACTTC; cdr3_aa: CASSLVGLGAGGSEQYF
clone_size: -; j_call: TRBJ2-7; d_call: -; v_call: TRBV5-1; cdr3_nt: TGCGCCAGCAGCTTGGGGCAGTCCGGCAGGGACTACGAGCAGTACTTC; cdr3_aa: CASSLGQSGRDYEQYF
clone_size: -; j_call: TRBJ2-2; d_call: TRBD2; v_call: TRBV7-2; cdr3_nt: TGTGCCAGCAGCTTAGATCTAGCGGGCACCGGGGAGCTGTTTTTT; cdr3_aa: CASSLDLAGTGELFF
clone_size: -; j_call: TRBJ2-7; d_call: -; v_call: TRBV11-3; cdr3_nt: TGTGCCAGCAGCCCGCCGCCGCGGGAATCCTACGAGCAGTACTTC; cdr3_aa: CASSPPPRESYEQYF
clone_size: -; j_call: TRBJ1-1; d_call: TRBD1; v_call: TRBV5-5; cdr3_nt: TGTGCCAGCAGCTGGGTCCAGGGGGCGGGGATGAACACTGAAGCTTTCTTT; cdr3_aa: CASSWVQGAGMNTEAFF
clone_size: -; j_call: TRBJ2-7; d_call: -; v_call: TRBV19; cdr3_nt: TGTGCCAGTAGTATGTCCTCCCCCGGCTACGAGCAGTACTTC; cdr3_aa: CASSMSSPGYEQYF
clone_size: -; j_call: TRBJ2-1; d_call: TRBD2; v_call: TRBV30; cdr3_nt: TGTGCCTGGAGGGATACTAGCGGGAGCGGTGAGCAGTTCTTC; cdr3_aa: CAWRDTSGSGEQFF
clone_size: once; j_call: TRBJ2-6; d_call: -; v_call: TRBV21-1; cdr3_nt: TGTGCCAGCAGCAAGGAGGGAGCTTACAGGACAGGATCCTCTGGGGCCAACGTCCTGACTTTC; cdr3_aa: CASSKEGAYRTGSSGANVLTF
clone_size: -; j_call: TRBJ2-7; d_call: -; v_call: TRBV5-5; cdr3_nt: TGTGCCAGCAGCTTGGGGGTCAGGACTACCTACGAGCAGTACTTC; cdr3_aa: CASSLGVRTTYEQYF
clone_size: -; j_call: TRBJ2-5; d_call: -; v_call: TRBV28; cdr3_nt: TGTGCCAGCAGCTCACCACAGGGTCAAGAGACCCAGTACTTC; cdr3_aa: CASSSPQGQETQYF
clone_size: once; j_call: TRBJ1-6; d_call: -; v_call: TRBV15; cdr3_nt: TGTGCCACCAGCAGAGAAGAGACAATAAGTTCACCCCTCCACTTT; cdr3_aa: CATSREETISSPLHF
clone_size: -; j_call: TRBJ2-3; d_call: TRBD2; v_call: TRBV5-8; cdr3_nt: TGTGCCAGCAGAACCGGGACTATCACAGATACGCAGTATTTT; cdr3_aa: CASRTGTITDTQYF
clone_size: -; j_call: TRBJ2-7; d_call: TRBD2; v_call: TRBV5-1; cdr3_nt: TGCGCCAGCAGCTTGGGTCGGGGGGGCCGCGAGCAGTACTTC; cdr3_aa: CASSLGRGGREQYF
clone_size: -; j_call: TRBJ2-1; d_call: -; v_call: TRBV5-1; cdr3_nt: TGCGCCAGCAGCTTGGTGGTGGGGGGAACCAATGAGCAGTTCTTC; cdr3_aa: CASSLVVGGTNEQFF
clone_size: -; j_call: TRBJ1-2; d_call: -; v_call: TRBV6-6; cdr3_nt: TGTGCCAGCAGTTACCACAATAACTATGGCTACACCTTC; cdr3_aa: CASSYHNNYGYTF
clone_size: -; j_call: TRBJ1-1; d_call: -; v_call: TRBV7-2; cdr3_nt: TGTGCCAGCAGCTTAGAGAGAAAAGCTTTCTTT; cdr3_aa: CASSLERKAFF
clone_size: -; j_call: TRBJ1-1; d_call: TRBD1; v_call: TRBV28; cdr3_nt: TGTGCCAGCAGCCCGGTCCGCGGCAGGGGGACTGAAGCTTTCTTT; cdr3_aa: CASSPVRGRGTEAFF
clone_size: -; j_call: TRBJ2-7; d_call: TRBD1; v_call: TRBV6-5; cdr3_nt: TGTGCCAGCAGACCCCCTGGGGGGACAGGGTTGGGGCAGTACTTC; cdr3_aa: CASRPPGGTGLGQYF